Listed here is a single TCR beta chain. The junction does not match germline at one end; this may be a read error. The data were taken from a study of blood T cells in healthy people across ages. Then a second PCR, running roughly 6 to 11 cycles, was carried out with a sample-barcoded 5' primer and a J-beta primer mix. TCRdb fed the 5' RACE reads into MiXCR, producing one record per CDR3 protein. The repertoire holds approximately 700,000 distinct CDR3 sequences, with approximately 29% as singletons. Germline lookup yields CDR1 SGHNT and CDR2 YYREEE (reference sequence). The CDR3 is 14 residues long. The authors extracted at least 5 micrograms of total RNA per sample.

The sequenced sample was blood. The V and J genes are TRBV5-4 and TRBJ2-4; D gene unclear. This clonotype was obtained from a woman of 80 years or more in good health. The chain's CDR3 is CASSPSGAAYEQDF. In DNA form, the CDR3 reads TGTGCCAGCAGCCCGTCCGGCGCAGCCTACGAGCAGGACTTC.